This paragraph covers one TCR beta chain sequence. Its specificity is unknown. Noted treatment: approximately nine-day PBMC culture with coronavirus spike peptide pools or control peptides (ViraFEST assay). Sequencing of DNA taken from cultured CD4+ T cells relied on the Oncomine TCR Beta short-read assay. TCRdb re-derived calls from the PCR reads in MiXCR, one entry per CDR3 protein. The table lists 9,500 to 15,000 distinct CDR3 sequences, less than 60% of them singletons, with around a fifth in the top ten. The sample comes from a study of vaccination and CD4 T cells after COVID-19. For the study at large: Median draw time for post-COVID samples was more than 80 days post-diagnosis (range 35 to 161).

Germline CDR1 and CDR2: LNHNV and YYDKDF (reference sequence). The CDR3 has 15 residues. The V gene lost 1 base and the J gene lost 3 bases, with 12 bases spanning the gap. Sequences were obtained from CD4+ T cells from blood, cultured in vitro. V gene TRBV15 combines with J gene TRBJ1-1; the D gene is possibly TRBD1 (5 bases). The TCR was taken from a human donor who had recovered from COVID-19. CDR3 sequence reads: CATSRGGRGDTEAFF. The CDR3 DNA reads as TGTGCCACCAGCAGAGGGGGTCGGGGGGACACTGAAGCTTTCTTT.